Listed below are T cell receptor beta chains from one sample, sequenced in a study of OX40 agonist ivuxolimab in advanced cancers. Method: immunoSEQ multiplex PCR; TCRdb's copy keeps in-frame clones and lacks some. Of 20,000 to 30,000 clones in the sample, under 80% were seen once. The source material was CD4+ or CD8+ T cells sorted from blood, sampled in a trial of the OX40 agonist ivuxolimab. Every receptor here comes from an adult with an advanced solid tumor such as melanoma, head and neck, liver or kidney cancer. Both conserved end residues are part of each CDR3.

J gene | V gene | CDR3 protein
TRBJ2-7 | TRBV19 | CASSMASGHDYEQYF
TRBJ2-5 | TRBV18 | CASSPFGQSGWETQYF
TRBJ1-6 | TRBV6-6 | CASSYGPTANSPLHF
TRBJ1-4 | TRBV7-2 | CASSLSPGGVAEKLFF
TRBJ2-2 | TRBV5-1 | CASPGDTGELFF
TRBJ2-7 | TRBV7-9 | CASSTAGRRSYEQYF
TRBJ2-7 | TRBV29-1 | CSVRTGYGYEQYF
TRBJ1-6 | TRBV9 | CASSADPNSPLHF
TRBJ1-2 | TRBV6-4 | CASSDTGQGKYYGYTF
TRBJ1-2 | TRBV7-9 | CASSGRTGGYGYTF
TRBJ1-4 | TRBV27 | CASSLSPGVREKLFF
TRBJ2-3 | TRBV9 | CASSVGGSSSTDTQYF
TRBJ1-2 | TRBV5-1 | CASSFQGAGGYTF
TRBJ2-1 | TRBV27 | CASGVGTGPLNEQFF
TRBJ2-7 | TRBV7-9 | CASSLLAVYEQYF
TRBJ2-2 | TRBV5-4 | CATMPGLAGPPGELFF
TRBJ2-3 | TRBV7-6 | CASTTFGGGTTDTQYF
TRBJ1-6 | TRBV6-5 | CASSGQYNSPLHF
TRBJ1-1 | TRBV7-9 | CASSPDSLPVVNTEAFF
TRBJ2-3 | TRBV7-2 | CASMFGLAGGADTQYF
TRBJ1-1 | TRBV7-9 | CASSLLITAMNTEAFF
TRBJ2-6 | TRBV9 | CASSGLGTGANVLTF
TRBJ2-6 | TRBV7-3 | CASSLIGQGISPGTGGANVLTF
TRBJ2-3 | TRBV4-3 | CASSQDRAFADTQYF
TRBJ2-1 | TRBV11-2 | CASSYAIGAGEFF
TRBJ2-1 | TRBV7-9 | CASSFVEHEQFF
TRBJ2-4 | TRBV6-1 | CASSEAAGADIQYF
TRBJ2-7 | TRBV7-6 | CASSSTGWPEQYF
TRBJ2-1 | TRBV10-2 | CASRAGAYNEQFF
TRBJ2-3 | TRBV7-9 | CASSLPQRGGSDTQYF
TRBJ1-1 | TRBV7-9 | CASRPPRQSNTEAFF
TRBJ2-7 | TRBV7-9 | CASSGVYEQYF
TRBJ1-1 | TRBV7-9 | CASSLGWGENTEAFF
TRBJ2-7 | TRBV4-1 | CASSQDRTRHEQYF
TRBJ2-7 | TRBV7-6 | CASSPGPAFLNEQYF
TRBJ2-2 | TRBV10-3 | CAATAGGTNTGELFF
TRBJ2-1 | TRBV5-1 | CASSPAGAYNEQFF
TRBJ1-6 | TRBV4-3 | CASSQDPVGTVPLHF
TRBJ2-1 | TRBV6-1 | CASSEWTSGGADEQFF
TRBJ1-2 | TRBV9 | CASSVQTGGAGYGYTF
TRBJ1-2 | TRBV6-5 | CASSRLYRGDYGYTF
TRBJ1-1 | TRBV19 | CATRLGKTEAFF
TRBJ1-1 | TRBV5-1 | CASSPGQLGLMNTEAFF
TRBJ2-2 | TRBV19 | CASSILRGESGELFF
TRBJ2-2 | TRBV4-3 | CASSQAGTSGTGELFF
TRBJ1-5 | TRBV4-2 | CASSQGNQPQHF
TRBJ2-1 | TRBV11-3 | CASTLAGVSREQFF
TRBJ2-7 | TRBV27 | CASSVRGYGSYEQYF